This TCR beta chain emerged from a study of vaccination and CD4 T cells after COVID-19. Study information: A median of around 73 days (range 14 to 241) separated dose two from the taking of post-vaccine samples.

Specified treatment: approximately 9-day PBMC culture with coronavirus spike peptide pools or control peptides (ViraFEST assay). Half the medium was replaced with fresh IL-2 medium on days 3 and 7. The Oncomine TCR Beta short-read assay was applied to DNA of cultured CD4+ T cells. Each CDR3 protein gets one entry after TCRdb re-called the PCR reads with MiXCR. The profile shows some 13,000 distinct CDR3 sequences, around 49% of them singletons. With 3 bases removed from V and 0 bases from J, the gap between germline ends came to 8 bases. Germline-derived CDR1 and CDR2 are SEHNR and FQNEAQ (reference sequence). The CDR3 sequence is 14 residues long. This clonotype came up a few times. The antigen is undetermined.

This rearrangement joins TRBV7-9 to TRBJ1-1; D unclear. Sequencing used CD4+ T cells from blood, cultured in vitro. This TCR came from a human donor who had recovered from COVID-19. CDR3 sequence reads: CASSLGGMNTEAFF. CDR3 in DNA: TGTGCCAGCAGCTTGGGTGGCATGAACACTGAAGCTTTCTTT.